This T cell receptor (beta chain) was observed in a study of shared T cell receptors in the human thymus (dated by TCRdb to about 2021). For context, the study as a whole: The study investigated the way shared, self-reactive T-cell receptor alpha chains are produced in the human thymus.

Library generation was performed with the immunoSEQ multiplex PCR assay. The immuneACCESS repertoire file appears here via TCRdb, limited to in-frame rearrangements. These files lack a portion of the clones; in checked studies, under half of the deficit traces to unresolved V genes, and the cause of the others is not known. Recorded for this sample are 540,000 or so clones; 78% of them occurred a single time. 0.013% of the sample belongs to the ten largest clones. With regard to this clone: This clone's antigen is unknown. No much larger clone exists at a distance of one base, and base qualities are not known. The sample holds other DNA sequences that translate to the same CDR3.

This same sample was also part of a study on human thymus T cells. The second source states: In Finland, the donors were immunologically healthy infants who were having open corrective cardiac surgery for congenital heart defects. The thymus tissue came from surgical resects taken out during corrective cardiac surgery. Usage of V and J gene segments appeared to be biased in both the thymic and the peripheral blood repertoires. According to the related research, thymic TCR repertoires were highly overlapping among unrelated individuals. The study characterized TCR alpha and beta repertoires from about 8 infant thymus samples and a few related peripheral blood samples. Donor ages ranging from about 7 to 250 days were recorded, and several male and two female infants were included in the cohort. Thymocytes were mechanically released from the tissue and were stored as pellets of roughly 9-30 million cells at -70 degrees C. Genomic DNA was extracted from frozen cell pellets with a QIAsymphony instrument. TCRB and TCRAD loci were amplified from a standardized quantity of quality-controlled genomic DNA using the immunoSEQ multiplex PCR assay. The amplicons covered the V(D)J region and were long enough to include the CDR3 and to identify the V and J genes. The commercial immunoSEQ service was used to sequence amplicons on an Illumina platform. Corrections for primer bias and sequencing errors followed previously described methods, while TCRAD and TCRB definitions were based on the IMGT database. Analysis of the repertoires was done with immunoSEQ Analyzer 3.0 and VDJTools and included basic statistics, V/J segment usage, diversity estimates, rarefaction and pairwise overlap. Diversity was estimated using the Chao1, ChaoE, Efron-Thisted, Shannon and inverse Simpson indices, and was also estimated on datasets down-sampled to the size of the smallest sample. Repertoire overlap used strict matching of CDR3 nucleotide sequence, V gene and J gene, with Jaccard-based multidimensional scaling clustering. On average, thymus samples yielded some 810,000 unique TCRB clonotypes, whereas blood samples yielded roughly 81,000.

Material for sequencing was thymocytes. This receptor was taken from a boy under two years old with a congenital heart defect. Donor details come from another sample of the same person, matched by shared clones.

The DNA sequence reads TGTGCCAGCAGCACAGGCCTTAATGAAAAACTGTTTTTT. Its protein reads: CASSTGLNEKLFF. The V and J segments used are TRBV6-6 and TRBJ1-4, with TRBD1 tentatively as D gene (5 bases match). The germline V gene (reference sequence) specifies MNHNY as CDR1 and SVGAGI as CDR2. V sheds 6 bases and J sheds 4 bases, leaving 9 bases between their ends. The CDR3 starts with the cysteine, ends with the phenylalanine, and has 13 residues. The kept DNA is CDR3 alone, 39 bases in frame from the first base.